This TCR beta chain was documented in a study of T cell repertoires in cytomegalovirus infection. Study details: The public TCR beta signatures pointed to both CMV infection and matching HLA type.

MiXCR, run by TCRdb on the reads, gives a single entry per CDR3 protein. The sample records hundreds of thousands of distinct CDR3 sequences, more than 30% being singletons. Trimming took 0 bases from V and 10 from J, leaving 14 bases between them. The length of the CDR3 is 14 residues. Germline V gene lookup returns CDR1 LGHNA and CDR2 YSLEER. Remarks on this clonotype: What it recognizes is unknown.

Here the sequenced sample was cultured PBMCs, taken from culture after CMV antigen stimulation. The chain links TRBV4-3 to TRBJ2-3, with a tentative D call TRBD2 (6 bases). The receptor was derived from a human donor in good health (CMV status not recorded). Some clones in this sample may be carry-over from other donors' samples. The CDR3 bases are TGCGCCAGCAGCCAAGATTCTAGCGCCCGGGCGCAGTATTTT. The encoded protein is CASSQDSSARAQYF.